This record covers a single T cell receptor beta chain. The data derive from a study of radiotherapy plus CTLA-4 blockade in lung cancer. TCRdb's copy holds only in-frame clones and misses some; the assay was immunoSEQ multiplex PCR. Of 85,000 to 100,000 clones in the sample, approximately 75% are singletons; the top ten hold more than 12%. The germline gives CDR1 SGHVS, CDR2 FQNEAQ. This CDR3 contains 21 residues. With 0 bases clipped from V and 0 bases from J, the junction kept 13 bases outside the gene matches. The chain recombines TRBV7-8 with TRBJ2-1, with 11 bases matching TRBD2. This specimen was peripheral blood, taken from a patient treated with radiotherapy plus ipilimumab. This sequence was found in a human donor with non-small cell lung cancer that progressed on radiotherapy plus ipilimumab. The chain's CDR3 is CASSLAARSSGRASSYNEQFF. In nucleotides, the CDR3 is TGTGCCAGCAGCTTAGCTGCCCGGAGTAGCGGGAGGGCAAGCTCCTACAATGAGCAGTTCTTC.